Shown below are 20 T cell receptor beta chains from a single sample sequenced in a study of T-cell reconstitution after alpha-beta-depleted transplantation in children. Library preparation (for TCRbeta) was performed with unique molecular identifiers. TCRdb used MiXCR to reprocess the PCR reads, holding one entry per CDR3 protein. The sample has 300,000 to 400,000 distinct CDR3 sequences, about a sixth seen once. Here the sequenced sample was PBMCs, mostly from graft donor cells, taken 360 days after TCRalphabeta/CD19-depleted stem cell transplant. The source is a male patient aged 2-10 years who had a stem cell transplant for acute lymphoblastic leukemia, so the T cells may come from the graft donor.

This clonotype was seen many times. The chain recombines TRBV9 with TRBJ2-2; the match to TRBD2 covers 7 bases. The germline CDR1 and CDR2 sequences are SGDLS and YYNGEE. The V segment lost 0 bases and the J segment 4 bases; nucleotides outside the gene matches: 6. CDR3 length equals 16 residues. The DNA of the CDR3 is TGTGCCAGCAGCGTAGAATGGCTAGCGGTCACCGGGGAGCTGTTTTTT. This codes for CASSVEWLAVTGELFF.

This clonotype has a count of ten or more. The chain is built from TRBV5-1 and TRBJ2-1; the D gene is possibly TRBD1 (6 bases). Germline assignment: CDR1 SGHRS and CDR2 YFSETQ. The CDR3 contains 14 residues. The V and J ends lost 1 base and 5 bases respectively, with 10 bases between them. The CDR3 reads CASSLWGPDNEQFF. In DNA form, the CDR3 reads TGCGCCAGCAGCTTGTGGGGGCCGGACAATGAGCAGTTCTTC.

The CDR3 DNA is TGTGCCAGCAGCTTATATGCGGGATTCAACAATGAGCAGTTCTTC. Translated, it gives CASSLYAGFNNEQFF. The V gene is TRBV7-3, the J gene TRBJ2-1; TRBD2 is a possible D gene (6 bases). CDR3 length equals 15 residues. The V gene lost 2 bases and the J gene lost 5 bases, with 13 bases spanning the gap. CDR1 SGHTA and CDR2 FQGTGA come from the germline V gene. The whole variable domain, filled in from reference TRBV7-3 and TRBJ2-1, reads GAGVSQTPSNKVTEKGKYVELRCDPISGHTALYWYRQSLGQGPEFLIYFQGTGAADDSGLPNDRFFAVRPEGSVSTLKIQRTERGDSAVYLCASSLYAGFNNEQFFGPGTRLTVL.

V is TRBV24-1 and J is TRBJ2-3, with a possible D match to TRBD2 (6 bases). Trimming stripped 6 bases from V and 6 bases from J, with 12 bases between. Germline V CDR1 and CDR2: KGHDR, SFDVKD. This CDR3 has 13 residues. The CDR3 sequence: CATSPFAGDTQYF. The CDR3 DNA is TGTGCCACCAGTCCGTTCGCGGGGGATACGCAGTATTTT.

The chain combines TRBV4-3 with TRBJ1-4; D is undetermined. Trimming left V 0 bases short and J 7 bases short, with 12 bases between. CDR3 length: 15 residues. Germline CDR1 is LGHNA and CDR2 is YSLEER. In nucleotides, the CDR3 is TGCGCCAGCAGCCAAGATAGGCAGCACGGTGAAAAACTGTTTTTT. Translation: CASSQDRQHGEKLFF.

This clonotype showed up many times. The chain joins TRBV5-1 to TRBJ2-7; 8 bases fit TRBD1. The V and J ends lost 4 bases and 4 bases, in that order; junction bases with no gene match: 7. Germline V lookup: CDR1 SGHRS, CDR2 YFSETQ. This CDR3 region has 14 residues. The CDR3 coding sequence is TGCGCCAGCAGCGAAGGACAGGGAGAATACGAGCAGTACTTC. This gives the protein CASSEGQGEYEQYF.

CDR3 nucleotides: TGCGCCAGCAGCTTTACAGGAACCTACTCCTACGAGCAGTACTTC. Residues: CASSFTGTYSYEQYF. V and J are TRBV5-1 and TRBJ2-7; weak D call: TRBD1 (5 bases). The germline V and J ends were trimmed by 2 bases and 0 bases, with 12 bases remaining between them. This CDR3 is 15 amino acids long. The germline CDR1 and CDR2 sequences are SGHRS and YFSETQ.

The DNA for the CDR3 is TGTGCCAGCAGCTTAGGCCCATCCGGGGTGCCCACAGATACGCAGTATTTT. Its translation is CASSLGPSGVPTDTQYF. V is TRBV7-2 and J is TRBJ2-3, with D possibly TRBD2 on 5 matching bases. This CDR3 region has 17 residues. Trimming stripped 1 base from V and 2 bases from J, with 16 bases between. Germline V gene lookup returns CDR1 SGHTA and CDR2 FQGNSA. Full variable domain (missing parts from reference TRBV7-2 and TRBJ2-3): GAGVSQSPSNKVTEKGKDVELRCDPISGHTALYWYRQSLGQGLEFLIYFQGNSAPDKSGLPSDRFSAERTGGSVSTLTIQRTQQEDSAVYLCASSLGPSGVPTDTQYFGPGTRLTVL.

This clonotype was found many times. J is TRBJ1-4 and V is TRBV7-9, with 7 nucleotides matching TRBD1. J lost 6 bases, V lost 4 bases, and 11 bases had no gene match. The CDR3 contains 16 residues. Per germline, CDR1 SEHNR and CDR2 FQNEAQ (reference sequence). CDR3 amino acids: CASSYRPGGSDEKLFF. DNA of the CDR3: TGTGCCAGCAGCTACCGACCAGGGGGGTCGGATGAAAAACTGTTTTTT.

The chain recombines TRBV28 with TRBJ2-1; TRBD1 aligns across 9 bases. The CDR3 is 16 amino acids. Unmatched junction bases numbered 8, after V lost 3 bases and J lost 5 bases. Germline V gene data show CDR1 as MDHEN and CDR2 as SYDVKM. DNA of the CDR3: TGTGCCAGCAGTTTTTGGACAGGGGTGGACAACAATGAGCAGTTCTTC. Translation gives CASSFWTGVDNNEQFF. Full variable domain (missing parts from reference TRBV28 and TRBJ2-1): DVKVTQSSRYLVKRTGEKVFLECVQDMDHENMFWYRQDPGLGLRLIYFSYDVKMKEKGDIPEGYSVSREKKERFSLILESASTNQTSMYLCASSFWTGVDNNEQFFGPGTRLTVL.

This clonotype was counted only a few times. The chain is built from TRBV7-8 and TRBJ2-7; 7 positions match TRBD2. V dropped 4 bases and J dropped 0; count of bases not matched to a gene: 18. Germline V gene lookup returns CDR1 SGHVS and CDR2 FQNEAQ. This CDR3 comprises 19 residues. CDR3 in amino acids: CASSYRMPTRGRSSYEQYF. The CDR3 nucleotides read TGTGCCAGCAGCTACCGTATGCCCACGCGCGGGAGAAGCTCCTACGAGCAGTACTTC.

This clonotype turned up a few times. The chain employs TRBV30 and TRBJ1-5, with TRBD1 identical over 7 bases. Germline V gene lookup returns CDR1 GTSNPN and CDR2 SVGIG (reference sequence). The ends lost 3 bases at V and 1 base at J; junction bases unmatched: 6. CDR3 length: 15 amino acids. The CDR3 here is CAWSQGEVSNQPQHF. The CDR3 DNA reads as TGTGCCTGGAGCCAGGGGGAGGTGAGCAATCAGCCCCAGCATTTT.

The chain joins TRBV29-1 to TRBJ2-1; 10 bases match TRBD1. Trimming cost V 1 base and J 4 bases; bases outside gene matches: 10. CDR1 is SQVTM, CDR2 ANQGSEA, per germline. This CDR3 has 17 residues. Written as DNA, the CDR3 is TGCAGCGTTGAAGGGACACAGGGACAGGGGATTTACAATGAGCAGTTCTTC. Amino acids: CSVEGTQGQGIYNEQFF.

CDR3 DNA sequence: TGTGCCAGCAGCTTACACGGGCAAGAGACCCAGTACTTC. Translating it yields CASSLHGQETQYF. The rearrangement links TRBV7-2 to TRBJ2-5; D ambiguous. This CDR3 is built from 13 residues. V gave up 2 bases and J gave up 2 bases, with 6 bases separating them. The germline CDR1 and CDR2 sequences are SGHTA and FQGNSA.

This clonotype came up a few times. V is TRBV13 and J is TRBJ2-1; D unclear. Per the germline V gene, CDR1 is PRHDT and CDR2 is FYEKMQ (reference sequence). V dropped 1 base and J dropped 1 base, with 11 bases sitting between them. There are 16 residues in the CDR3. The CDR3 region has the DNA TGTGCCAGCAGCTTAGTGGGATCTCCTTCCTACAATGAGCAGTTCTTC. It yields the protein CASSLVGSPSYNEQFF. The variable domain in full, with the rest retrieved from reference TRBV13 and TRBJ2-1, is AAGVIQSPRHLIKEKRETATLKCYPIPRHDTVYWYQQGPGQDPQFLISFYEKMQSDKGSIPDRFSAQQFSDYHSELNMSSLELGDSALYFCASSLVGSPSYNEQFFGPGTRLTVL.

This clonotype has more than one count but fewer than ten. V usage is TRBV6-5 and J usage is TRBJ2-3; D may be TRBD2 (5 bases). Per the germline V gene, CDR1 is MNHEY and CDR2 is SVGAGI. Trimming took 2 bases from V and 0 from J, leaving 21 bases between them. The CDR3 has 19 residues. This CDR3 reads CASSYPSGETNGSTDTQYF. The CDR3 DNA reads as TGTGCCAGCAGTTACCCCAGCGGAGAGACGAACGGAAGCACAGATACGCAGTATTTT.

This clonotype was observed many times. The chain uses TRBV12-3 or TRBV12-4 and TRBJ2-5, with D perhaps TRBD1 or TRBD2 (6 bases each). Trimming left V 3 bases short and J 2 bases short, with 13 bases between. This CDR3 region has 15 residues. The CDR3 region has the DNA TGTGCCAGCAGTTTGGCGGGGACAACGCAAGAGACCCAGTACTTC. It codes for CASSLAGTTQETQYF.

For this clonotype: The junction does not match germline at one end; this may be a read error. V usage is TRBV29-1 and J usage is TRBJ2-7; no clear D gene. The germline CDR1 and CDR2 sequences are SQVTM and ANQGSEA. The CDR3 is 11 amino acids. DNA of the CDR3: TGCAGCGTTGAAGAGGGATCGGTTTGGTCCTTC. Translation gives CSVEEGSVWSF.

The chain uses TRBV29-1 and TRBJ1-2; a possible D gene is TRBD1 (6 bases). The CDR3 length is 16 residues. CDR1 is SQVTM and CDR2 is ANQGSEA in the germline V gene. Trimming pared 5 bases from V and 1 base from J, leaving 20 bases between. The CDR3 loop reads CSVYPTGLRSNYGYTF. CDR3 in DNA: TGCAGCGTTTACCCAACAGGGTTGAGGAGTAACTATGGCTACACCTTC.

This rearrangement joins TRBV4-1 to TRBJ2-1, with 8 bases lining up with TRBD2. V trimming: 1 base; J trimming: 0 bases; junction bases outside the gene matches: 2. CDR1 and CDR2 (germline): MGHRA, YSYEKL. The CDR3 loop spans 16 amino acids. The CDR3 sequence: CASSQAGGSSYNEQFF. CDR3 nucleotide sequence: TGCGCCAGCAGCCAAGCGGGAGGGTCCTCCTACAATGAGCAGTTCTTC.